Listed below are T cell receptor beta chains from one sample, sequenced in a study of coeliac disease. Repertoires were generated with immunoSEQ multiplex PCR, while TCRdb's copy carries only in-frame clones and drops some. The sample yields about 4,300 clones, less than 70% seen once. The sample comprised intraepithelial lymphocytes from the gut. Every receptor here comes from a human donor with active celiac disease. CDR3s include the opening cysteine and the closing phenylalanine or tryptophan. A D gene is named only where the DNA matches it firmly. Some rows have no size entry. The others give once, few or many, or a class for an expanded clone.

D	size	V	J	CDR3	DNA
.	.	TRBV5-4	TRBJ2-5	CASSLANLPETQYF	TGTGCCAGCAGCTTGGCTAATCTTCCGGAGACCCAGTACTTC
.	.	TRBV6-5	TRBJ1-4	CASSSPGHLNEKLFF	TGTGCCAGCAGTTCTCCGGGACACCTTAATGAAAAACTGTTTTTT
.	.	TRBV2	TRBJ2-1	CASSDLTIGAYNEQFF	TGTGCCAGCAGTGACCTAACTATCGGGGCCTACAATGAGCAGTTCTTC
TRBD1	.	TRBV16	TRBJ2-1	CASSHGQGGNEQFF	TGTGCCAGCAGCCACGGACAGGGTGGCAATGAGCAGTTCTTC
.	few	TRBV13	TRBJ2-3	CASSLVHSITDTQYF	TGTGCCAGCAGCTTAGTCCACTCGATCACAGATACGCAGTATTTT
TRBD1	.	TRBV15	TRBJ1-1	CATSIGQGGGNTEAFF	TGTGCCACCAGCATTGGACAGGGTGGGGGGAACACTGAAGCTTTCTTT
.	medium-sized	TRBV13	TRBJ2-1	CASSPLEMAESDEQFF	TGTGCCAGCAGCCCACTGGAAATGGCGGAGTCGGATGAGCAGTTCTTC
TRBD2	.	TRBV5-4	TRBJ2-1	CAWAGGYNEQFF	TGTGCTTGGGCGGGAGGTTACAATGAGCAGTTCTTC
.	.	TRBV19	TRBJ1-4	CASRTGKLFF	TGTGCCAGTAGGACTGGAAAACTGTTTTTT
.	.	TRBV28	TRBJ2-1	CASSTTQTSRYNEQFF	TGTGCCAGCAGTACGACTCAGACTAGTCGTTACAATGAGCAGTTCTTC
TRBD1	few	TRBV9	TRBJ1-1	CASSGDRGLGTEAFF	TGTGCCAGCAGCGGGGACAGGGGGCTCGGGACTGAAGCTTTCTTT
.	.	TRBV9	TRBJ1-4	CASSVGPGGGDEKLFF	TGTGCCAGCAGCGTAGGCCCGGGGGGTGGCGATGAAAAACTGTTTTTT
TRBD2	.	TRBV16	TRBJ2-2	CASSQSGLAGAGELFF	TGTGCCAGCAGCCAATCCGGCCTAGCGGGAGCCGGGGAGCTGTTTTTT
TRBD2	.	TRBV7-3	TRBJ2-1	CASSFNSGSHNEQFF	TGTGCCAGCAGCTTTAATAGCGGGAGTCACAATGAGCAGTTCTTC
TRBD2	.	TRBV4-2	TRBJ2-7	CASSQDRAGAYEQYF	TGTGCCAGCAGCCAAGATCGAGCGGGAGCCTACGAGCAGTACTTC
TRBD1	.	TRBV29-1	TRBJ1-1	CSGISPDRADTEAFF	TGCAGCGGGATTAGTCCTGACAGGGCAGACACTGAAGCTTTCTTT
.	.	TRBV9	TRBJ1-2	CASSVGSSLDGYTF	TGTGCCAGCAGCGTAGGTTCCAGCCTAGACGGCTACACCTTC
.	.	TRBV23-1	TRBJ2-7	CASSQGIGEQYF	TGCGCCAGCAGCCAAGGAATCGGGGAGCAGTACTTC
.	few	TRBV19	TRBJ2-1	CASSIEVVVHEQFF	TGTGCCAGTAGTATCGAGGTTGTCGTACATGAGCAGTTCTTC
TRBD2	medium-sized	TRBV19	TRBJ2-7	CASSSAGGYEQYF	TGTGCCAGTAGTTCCGCGGGGGGCTACGAGCAGTACTTC
TRBD2	large	TRBV6-5	TRBJ2-7	CASSPTSGGTYEQYF	TGTGCCAGCAGCCCTACTAGCGGGGGAACCTACGAGCAGTACTTC
.	.	TRBV27	TRBJ2-1	CASSLLGRDWYNEQFF	TGTGCCAGCAGTCTCCTGGGGCGGGATTGGTACAATGAGCAGTTCTTC
.	few	TRBV2	TRBJ1-2	CASSDVHGYTF	TGTGCCAGCAGTGACGTCCATGGCTACACCTTC
TRBD2	.	TRBV7-2	TRBJ2-7	CASSSLRTSGKSPYEQYF	TGTGCCAGCAGCTCTCTCCGGACTAGCGGGAAATCCCCCTACGAGCAGTACTTC
TRBD1	.	TRBV15	TRBJ2-5	CATSRLRQGSSQETQYF	TGTGCCACCAGCAGACTCCGACAGGGGAGCAGCCAAGAGACCCAGTACTTC
.	.	TRBV28	TRBJ2-2	CASSLTGDTGELFF	TGTGCCAGCAGTTTAACGGGAGACACCGGGGAGCTGTTTTTT
TRBD1	.	TRBV6-1	TRBJ2-7	CASSEGTGEDEQYF	TGTGCCAGCAGTGAGGGGACAGGGGAGGACGAGCAGTACTTC
TRBD1	few	TRBV11-2	TRBJ1-2	CASSWDRGAFGYTF	TGTGCCAGCAGCTGGGACAGGGGTGCCTTTGGCTACACCTTC
TRBD2	.	TRBV19	TRBJ2-2	CASSIPLAWGTGELFF	TGTGCCAGTAGTATACCACTAGCGTGGGGCACCGGGGAGCTGTTTTTT
.	.	TRBV2	TRBJ1-1	CASKGREMRLNTEAFF	TGTGCCAGCAAAGGACGGGAGATGAGGCTGAACACTGAAGCTTTCTTT
.	.	TRBV5-1	TRBJ1-1	CASSLEATVTEAFF	TGCGCCAGCAGCTTGGAGGCGACAGTCACTGAAGCTTTCTTT
TRBD1	.	TRBV2	TRBJ2-5	CASSEAAQGAWETQYF	TGTGCCAGCAGTGAAGCGGCACAGGGGGCTTGGGAGACCCAGTACTTC
TRBD2	few	TRBV4-3	TRBJ2-5	CASSHYGLAETQYF	TGCGCCAGCAGCCACTACGGACTAGCAGAGACCCAGTACTTC
.	.	TRBV10-3	TRBJ2-5	CAISEGTLSETQYF	TGTGCCATCAGTGAAGGGACTCTCTCCGAGACCCAGTACTTC
.	.	TRBV28	TRBJ2-7	CASSLSGSNTYEQYF	TGTGCCAGCAGTTTATCCGGGAGCAACACCTACGAGCAGTACTTC
TRBD2	.	TRBV7-2	TRBJ2-4	CASSLGVSGSKNIQYF	TGTGCCAGCAGCTTAGGGGTTAGCGGGAGCAAAAACATTCAGTACTTC
TRBD2	.	TRBV4-3	TRBJ2-1	CASSPWGRANEQFF	TGCGCCAGCAGCCCATGGGGGAGGGCCAATGAGCAGTTCTTC
.	.	TRBV13	TRBJ2-4	CASSLGQGMGAKNIQYF	TGTGCCAGCAGCTTGGGTCAGGGGATGGGCGCCAAAAACATTCAGTACTTC
.	few	TRBV21-1	TRBJ2-7	CASTDRGALYEQYF	TGTGCCAGCACCGACAGGGGGGCCCTCTACGAGCAGTACTTC
.	few	TRBV5-5	TRBJ1-5	CASSARAGVGNQPQHF	TGTGCCAGCAGCGCCCGGGCAGGGGTTGGCAATCAGCCCCAGCATTTT
TRBD2	.	TRBV9	TRBJ2-5	CASSVEAWGGGRETQYF	TGTGCCAGCAGCGTAGAAGCGTGGGGGGGAGGAAGAGAGACCCAGTACTTC
.	.	TRBV18	TRBJ2-1	CASSPAAYPSEQFF	TGTGCCAGCTCACCAGCGGCCTACCCTTCTGAGCAGTTCTTC
.	few	TRBV4-1	TRBJ2-4	CASSRGGLAKNIQYF	TGCGCCAGCAGCCGGGGGGGCCTAGCCAAAAACATTCAGTACTTC
TRBD1	.	TRBV29-1	TRBJ2-7	CSVEGQGKGYEQYF	TGCAGCGTTGAAGGACAGGGTAAGGGATACGAGCAGTACTTC
.	.	TRBV7-3	TRBJ2-7	CASSLGGTGEQYF	TGTGCCAGCAGCTTGGGCGGGACGGGGGAGCAGTACTTC
.	large	TRBV2	TRBJ1-2	CASRAPDGGVGQTHTF	TGTGCCAGCCGGGCCCCTGATGGGGGGGTTGGACAAACCCACACCTTC
TRBD2	.	TRBV19	TRBJ2-1	CASSIVRGSVYNEQFF	TGTGCCAGTAGTATAGTGCGCGGGAGCGTCTACAATGAGCAGTTCTTC
.	.	TRBV4-3	TRBJ2-3	CASSESLADTQYF	TGCGCCAGCAGCGAAAGCCTGGCAGATACGCAGTATTTT
TRBD2	.	TRBV28	TRBJ2-7	CARLGEREWSYEQYF	TGTGCCAGGCTGGGGGAGCGGGAGTGGTCCTACGAGCAGTACTTC